A single sample gave rise to the 21 T cell receptor beta chains below, sequenced in a study of radiotherapy plus CTLA-4 blockade in lung cancer. This table comes from immunoSEQ multiplex PCR, and its TCRdb copy is limited to in-frame clones, with some not included. The sample holds under 20,000 clones; 86% are singletons and the top ten take less than 25%. The sample in question was peripheral blood, obtained from a patient treated with radiotherapy plus ipilimumab. These receptor sequences come from a human donor with non-small cell lung cancer whose response to radiotherapy plus ipilimumab could not be evaluated.

This chain joins TRBV5-1 and TRBJ2-5; 8 nucleotides match TRBD2. Per the germline V gene, CDR1 is SGHRS and CDR2 is YFSETQ. The CDR3 has 14 amino acids. V was pared by 3 bases and J by 2 bases, with 3 bases of the junction left unmatched. In DNA form, the CDR3 reads TGCGCCAGCAGCTCAGCGGGGGCGCAAGAGACCCAGTACTTC. Encoded protein: CASSSAGAQETQYF.

This chain joins TRBV5-6 and TRBJ2-2; D might be TRBD2 (6 bases). V lost 1 base to trimming and J lost 0 bases, with 13 bases between them. The CDR3 is made up of 17 amino acids. Germline V gene sequence: CDR1 SGHDT, CDR2 YYEEEE. The CDR3 here is CASSLNFGGTNTGELFF. In DNA form, the CDR3 reads TGTGCCAGCAGCTTGAATTTCGGGGGAACGAACACCGGGGAGCTGTTTTTT.

The CDR3 coding sequence is TGTGCCAGCTCAACCGGGACAGTAGCCTACGAGCAGTACTTC. It translates to CASSTGTVAYEQYF. The chain carries TRBV18 and TRBJ2-7; 7 bases line up with TRBD1. This CDR3 has 14 residues. V lost 5 bases and J lost 2; bases outside the gene matches: 6. Germline loops: CDR1 KGHSH, CDR2 LQKENI.

This chain connects TRBV29-1 to TRBJ2-1; D ambiguous. The CDR3 is 12 amino acids. CDR1 and CDR2 from the germline V gene are SQVTM and ANQGSEA. V gave up 4 bases and J gave up 10 bases, with 14 bases separating them. CDR3 in amino acids: CSVVETRPEQFF. CDR3 sequence (DNA): TGCAGCGTTGTGGAGACGAGACCCGAGCAGTTCTTC.

This clone was seen more than once but under ten times. The chain combines TRBV10-3 with TRBJ2-7; a weak D match, TRBD1 (6 bases). Trimming cost V 7 bases and J 1 base, with 14 bases left between them. CDR1 is ENHRY and CDR2 is SYGVKD in the germline V gene. This CDR3 comprises 14 residues. CDR3 residues: CAIMDPDSSYEQYF. The CDR3 nucleotides read TGTGCCATCATGGACCCGGACAGTTCCTACGAGCAGTACTTC.

The rearrangement joins TRBV28 to TRBJ1-6, with D perhaps matching TRBD1 (6 bases). The CDR3 consists of 14 residues. CDR1 MDHEN and CDR2 SYDVKM come from the germline V gene. V lost 6 bases and J 5 bases, leaving 11 bases between the germline ends. The CDR3 here is CASRLYRDNSPLHF. Written as DNA, the CDR3 is TGTGCCAGCAGATTGTACAGGGATAATTCACCCCTCCACTTT.

The chain recombines TRBV27 with TRBJ2-2, with 7 bases lining up with TRBD1. Trimming at V came to 3 bases and at J to 7 bases, leaving 5 bases not matched to a gene. This CDR3 region has 14 residues. Germline assignment: CDR1 MNHEY and CDR2 SMNVEV (reference sequence). CDR3 sequence reads: CASSFLPGGGELFF. DNA for the CDR3: TGTGCCAGCAGTTTTCTCCCAGGGGGCGGGGAGCTGTTTTTT.

The chain has TRBV2 and TRBJ2-3, with TRBD2 identical over 11 bases. CDR1 is SNHLY and CDR2 is FYNNEI in the germline V gene. V lost 5 bases to trimming and J lost 6 bases; unmatched junction nucleotides: 10. The CDR3 is 16 residues long. CDR3: CASSLRATSGVDTQYF. CDR3 coding DNA: TGTGCCAGCAGTCTTCGGGCGACTAGCGGGGTGGATACGCAGTATTTT. Based on the CDR3 plus reference TRBV2 and TRBJ2-3, the full variable domain is EPEVTQTPSHQVTQMGQEVILRCVPISNHLYFYWYRQILGQKVEFLVSFYNNEISEKSEIFDDQFSVERPDGSNFTLKIRSTKLEDSAMYFCASSLRATSGVDTQYFGPGTRLTVL.

The rearrangement links TRBV18 to TRBJ1-3; 9 nucleotides line up with TRBD1. Germline V lookup: CDR1 KGHSH, CDR2 LQKENI. The CDR3 is 14 residues long. The ends lost 4 bases at V and 8 bases at J; junction bases unmatched: 6. This CDR3 reads CASSRTGGADTIYF. As DNA, the CDR3 is TGTGCCAGCTCACGTACAGGGGGCGCAGACACCATATATTTT.

The rearrangement links TRBV7-9 to TRBJ2-5; tentative D call: TRBD1 (6 bases). V lost 1 base, J lost 1 base, and 10 bases lay in between. Germline assignment: CDR1 SEHNR and CDR2 FQNEAQ (reference sequence). This CDR3 has 15 amino acids. CDR3 residues: CASSLGNRAQETQYF. CDR3 nucleotides: TGTGCCAGCAGCTTAGGAAACAGGGCCCAAGAGACCCAGTACTTC.

The chain combines TRBV27 with TRBJ1-1; 9 nucleotides match TRBD1. J gave up 5 bases and V 6 bases, and 10 bases lay outside the gene matches. This CDR3 contains 15 residues. Looked up from germline, CDR1 is MNHEY and CDR2 is SMNVEV (reference sequence). CDR3 loop: CASSRAGTGITEAFF. Here the CDR3 DNA reads TGTGCCAGCAGCCGCGCCGGGACAGGGATTACTGAAGCTTTCTTT.

The chain carries TRBV5-1 and TRBJ2-2; 9 positions agree with TRBD2. This CDR3 has 20 residues. Germline V gene sequence: CDR1 SGHRS, CDR2 YFSETQ. V dropped 1 base and J dropped 6; count of bases not matched to a gene: 19. Here the CDR3 reads CASSLPASGNNQGIAGELFF. CDR3 DNA: TGCGCCAGCAGCTTGCCGGCTAGCGGGAACAACCAGGGGATTGCCGGGGAGCTGTTTTTT.

The chain couples TRBV11-2 to TRBJ1-2, with D possibly matching TRBD1 (5 bases). The CDR3 consists of 12 residues. Trimming took off 3 bases at V and 7 bases at J, with 9 bases between the two ends. Germline values: CDR1 SGHAT, CDR2 FQNNGV. CDR3 nucleotides: TGTGCCAGCAGCTTTGGGGGGGGTGGCTACACCTTC. Amino acids: CASSFGGGGYTF.

The CDR3 DNA follows: TGCGCCAGCAGCCAAGGCCGACTCCTACTAGCGGAGAACACCGGGGAGCTGTTTTTT. This codes for CASSQGRLLLAENTGELFF. V and J are TRBV4-1 and TRBJ2-2; TRBD2 agrees at 8 bases. The germline V gene has CDR1 MGHRA and CDR2 YSYEKL. The length of the CDR3 is 19 residues. The J segment lost 1 base and the V segment lost 1 base, leaving 11 bases of the junction unmatched.

The chain carries TRBV28 and TRBJ2-1, with D perhaps TRBD2 (7 bases). From germline, CDR1 is MDHEN and CDR2 SYDVKM. CDR3 length: 14 residues. Deletions cut 6 bases from V and 4 bases from J, with 13 bases between. This CDR3 is CASRGGGTYNEQFF. The CDR3 nucleotides are TGTGCCAGCAGAGGGGGGGGGACTTACAATGAGCAGTTCTTC.

The chain is built from TRBV5-4 and TRBJ2-7, with 7 nucleotides matching TRBD2. J lost 2 bases, V lost 1 base, and 3 bases had no gene match. CDR1 is SGHNT, CDR2 YYREEE, per germline (reference sequence). The CDR3 is made up of 14 amino acids. CDR3 sequence reads: CASSLSGIPYEQYF. The CDR3 DNA is TGTGCCAGCAGCTTGAGCGGGATCCCCTACGAGCAGTACTTC.

The J gene is TRBJ2-7, the V gene TRBV10-1; D is possibly TRBD2 (6 bases). Germline CDR1 WNHNN, CDR2 SYGVQD (reference sequence). This CDR3 has 13 residues. V was shortened by 6 bases and J by 2 bases, with 11 bases between the two germline ends. The CDR3 DNA is TGCGCCAGCAGCCTCGGGACTCCCTACGAGCAGTACTTC. This translates into CASSLGTPYEQYF.

The table lists this clone with a few counts. The V gene is TRBV19, the J gene TRBJ2-2, with a possible D match to TRBD1 (5 bases). The germline CDR1 and CDR2 sequences are LNHDA and SQIVND (reference sequence). CDR3 length equals 16 residues. Trimming left V 8 bases short and J 5 bases short, with 21 bases between. This chain's CDR3 is CASLDTGGPLTGELFF. CDR3 DNA sequence: TGTGCCAGTTTGGACACCGGTGGACCCCTGACCGGGGAGCTGTTTTTT.

The chain employs TRBV28 and TRBJ1-4; tentative D call: TRBD1 (5 bases). The CDR3 is 14 residues long. Germline CDR1 MDHEN, CDR2 SYDVKM. The germline V and J ends were trimmed by 6 bases and 4 bases, with 12 bases remaining between them. The CDR3 reads CASSPGGGNEKLFF. CDR3 nucleotide sequence: TGTGCCAGCAGCCCGGGGGGGGGTAATGAAAAACTGTTTTTT.

The V gene is TRBV2, the J gene TRBJ2-1, with 15 bases fitting TRBD2. Germline-derived CDR1 and CDR2 are SNHLY and FYNNEI. Trimming removed 5 bases from V and 7 bases from J; junction bases left unmatched: 9. CDR3 length equals 17 residues. The CDR3 loop is CASSRTSGRASKNEQFF. The CDR3 bases are TGTGCCAGCAGTAGGACTAGCGGGAGGGCATCGAAGAATGAGCAGTTCTTC.

The rearrangement links TRBV5-6 to TRBJ1-2; 11 positions match TRBD1. Losses at the gene ends were 0 bases for V and 2 bases for J; bases not matched to a gene: 0. Germline V CDR1 and CDR2: SGHDT, YYEEEE. This CDR3 has 15 residues. The CDR3 sequence is CASSLGDRGNYGYTF. CDR3 DNA sequence: TGTGCCAGCAGCTTGGGGGACAGGGGGAACTATGGCTACACCTTC.